This T cell receptor (beta chain) came from a study of blood T cell repertoires in COVID-19. CDR1 is MNHEY and CDR2 is SVGAGI in the germline V gene. This CDR3 is 15 amino acids long. Trimming took 6 bases from V and 4 from J, leaving 16 bases between them. In the source study's methods: Reference gene primer amplification yielded estimated nucleated cell counts. Repertoires were generated with immunoSEQ multiplex PCR, while TCRdb's copy carries only in-frame clones and drops some. D and trimming come from the DNA, and the V and J calls and clone size come from that table. Of around 140,000 clones in the sample, approximately 87% were seen once. Adults between roughly 18 and 95 years of age took part from about 24 US areas. Categorization into cohorts depended on clinical history that participants reported. What the recovered Cohort 3 donors had was two negative PCRs, clearance, or symptom resolution.

This clone appeared a single time. The receptor was derived from a man aged 55 to 70 who had recovered from COVID-19. The material sequenced was PBMCs or T cells enriched from blood (not recorded which). The chain has TRBV6-5 and TRBJ1-5; TRBD1 is a possible D gene (6 bases). The CDR3 DNA reads as TGTGCCAGCAGCGGGGCGGGGGGGCCGAATCAGCCCCAGCATTTT. The encoded protein is CASSGAGGPNQPQHF.